The 20 T cell receptor beta chains below come from one sample, sequenced in a study of blood T cell repertoires in COVID-19. The assay was immunoSEQ multiplex PCR, and TCRdb's table has in-frame clones only and misses some. The sample includes tens of thousands of clones, 75% to 90% seen only once; the top ten take 15%. Sequences were obtained from peripheral blood. These receptors were taken from a male donor with acute or convalescent COVID-19.

This chain links TRBV2 with TRBJ1-2; 9 bases line up with TRBD1. The CDR3 totals 13 residues. V lost 5 bases, J lost 6 bases, and 4 bases stayed unmatched. Germline CDR1 is SNHLY and CDR2 is FYNNEI. The CDR3 nucleotides are TGTGCCAGCAGTCCGACAGGGGGTCATGGCTACACCTTC. Its protein is CASSPTGGHGYTF.

This sequence joins TRBV28 and TRBJ2-3, with 8 positions matching TRBD2. The CDR3 consists of 13 residues. CDR1 and CDR2 (germline): MDHEN, SYDVKM. The J segment lost 1 base and the V segment lost 7 bases, leaving 1 base of the junction unmatched. The CDR3 coding sequence is TGTGCCAGCATTAGCGGGGGCACAGATACGCAGTATTTT. As protein: CASISGGTDTQYF. The full variable domain, in which reference TRBV28 and TRBJ2-3 provide the parts outside the CDR3, is DVKVTQSSRYLVKRTGEKVFLECVQDMDHENMFWYRQDPGLGLRLIYFSYDVKMKEKGDIPEGYSVSREKKERFSLILESASTNQTSMYLCASISGGTDTQYFGPGTRLTVL.

This clone was detected a few times. In nucleotides, the CDR3 is TGTGCCAGTAGTATAGTCGATCAGCCCCAGCATTTT. Translating gives CASSIVDQPQHF. The gene calls are TRBV19 and TRBJ1-5; D gene unclear. This CDR3 comprises 12 residues. Germline CDR1 reads LNHDA; CDR2 reads SQIVND (reference sequence). V lost 1 base, J lost 5 bases, and 3 bases lay in between.

The rearrangement joins TRBV11-3 to TRBJ1-5, with 8 positions matching TRBD1. The V gene's germline CDR1 is SGHNT and CDR2 YENEEA. J lost 2 bases, V lost 1 base, and 7 bases had no gene match. The CDR3 has 17 residues. The CDR3 nucleotides are TGTGCCAGCAGCTTAGGGGGTGGACAGGGCGGCAATCAGCCCCAGCATTTT. This codes for CASSLGGGQGGNQPQHF.

The chain is built from TRBV3-1 (or the pseudogene TRBV3-2) and TRBJ1-4; D is ambiguous. V lost 3 bases to trimming and J lost 7 bases, with 15 bases between them. The CDR3 is 15 residues long. Germline loops: CDR1 LGHDT, CDR2 YNNKEL (reference sequence). CDR3 protein: CASSQRTPGGEKLFF. In nucleotides, the CDR3 is TGTGCCAGCAGCCAGAGGACCCCTGGAGGTGAAAAACTGTTTTTT.

This chain joins TRBV6-5 and TRBJ2-7; 10 bases line up with TRBD1. The CDR3 spans 12 residues. V lost 8 bases and J lost 7; bases outside the gene matches: 5. CDR1 and CDR2 from the germline V gene are MNHEY and SVGAGI. CDR3 sequence (DNA): TGTGCCAGCCGACAGGGGGCAAGGGAGCAGTACTTC. Translated: CASRQGAREQYF.

This sequence joins TRBV3-1 (or the pseudogene TRBV3-2) and TRBJ2-5; weak D call: TRBD1 (5 bases). Germline-derived CDR1 and CDR2 are LGHDT and YNNKEL (reference sequence). V was cut by 0 bases and J by 4 bases, with 18 bases left in between. The CDR3 contains 17 residues. The CDR3, as DNA: TGTGCCAGCAGCCAAGATTTCCCAGGGTTAGAATTAGAGACCCAGTACTTC. Protein sequence: CASSQDFPGLELETQYF.

This clone is a singleton in its sample. The rearrangement joins TRBV6-1 to TRBJ2-1, with 9 bases identical to TRBD1. V lost 4 bases, J lost 8 bases, and 12 bases stayed unmatched. The CDR3 contains 16 residues. Germline V gene data show CDR1 as MNHNS and CDR2 as SASEGT. The DNA of the CDR3 is TGTGCCAGCAGTGCCACAGGGGGCCCAGCCCGGGATGAGCAGTTCTTC. It encodes CASSATGGPARDEQFF.

V gene TRBV18 combines with J gene TRBJ2-7; TRBD1 is a possible D gene (6 bases). The germline gives CDR1 KGHSH, CDR2 LQKENI. V lost 1 base and J lost 1, with 11 bases in between. The CDR3 is made up of 15 amino acids. In nucleotides, the CDR3 is TGTGCCAGCTCACCACGCGCTAGGGGGTCCTACGAGCAGTACTTC. Amino acids: CASSPRARGSYEQYF.

The V call is TRBV6-1, the J call TRBJ2-4; maybe TRBD2 (7 bases). The V gene's germline CDR1 is MNHNS and CDR2 SASEGT. The CDR3 spans 17 residues. The V end was cut by 2 bases, the J end by 1 base, with 15 bases between. The CDR3 sequence: CASSEYLGGLAKNIQYF. The CDR3 region has the DNA TGTGCCAGCAGTGAATACCTGGGGGGGCTGGCCAAAAACATTCAGTACTTC.

The V gene is TRBV3-1 (or the pseudogene TRBV3-2), the J gene TRBJ2-4; 8 positions agree with TRBD1. V shed 6 bases, J shed 8 bases, and the junction held 9 bases outside the gene matches. Germline V CDR1 and CDR2: LGHDT, YNNKEL (reference sequence). This CDR3 contains 14 residues. The CDR3 sequence: CASRATGVGHIQYF. The CDR3 region has the DNA TGTGCCAGCAGGGCGACAGGGGTGGGGCACATTCAGTACTTC.

The rearrangement joins TRBV12-5 to TRBJ2-1; perhaps TRBD1 as D (6 bases). The germline CDR1 and CDR2 sequences are LGHNT and FRNRAP. V was trimmed by 6 bases and J by 0 bases, leaving 12 bases between them. The length of the CDR3 is 15 residues. The CDR3, as DNA: TGTGCTAGTGGCCCGGGACACTTCTCCTACAATGAGCAGTTCTTC. It translates to CASGPGHFSYNEQFF.

This rearrangement joins TRBV11-1 to TRBJ1-1; TRBD1 matches at 7 bases. With 0 bases clipped from V and 2 bases from J, the junction kept 3 bases outside the gene matches. This CDR3 spans 15 amino acids. CDR1 and CDR2 from the germline V gene are SGHAT and FQDESV (reference sequence). In DNA form, the CDR3 reads TGTGCCAGCAGCTTAGCGGGACAGAGAAACACTGAAGCTTTCTTT. Protein product: CASSLAGQRNTEAFF.

This chain connects TRBV5-1 to TRBJ2-3; 13 bases align to TRBD2. V shed 4 bases and J 5 bases; nucleotides not matched to a gene: 4. CDR1 SGHRS and CDR2 YFSETQ come from the germline V gene. This CDR3 region has 15 residues. CDR3 sequence: CASSGLAGEGDTQYF. In DNA, the CDR3 is TGCGCCAGCAGCGGACTAGCGGGAGAAGGAGATACGCAGTATTTT.

The V and J genes are TRBV7-2 and TRBJ2-7; TRBD2 agrees at 10 bases. The V and J ends lost 0 bases and 0 bases, in that order; junction bases with no gene match: 2. CDR3 size: 16 residues. Germline V lookup: CDR1 SGHTA, CDR2 FQGNSA. The CDR3 protein is CASSLATSGRSYEQYF. In nucleotides, the CDR3 is TGTGCCAGCAGCTTAGCGACTAGCGGGCGCTCCTACGAGCAGTACTTC.

The chain combines TRBV11-1 with TRBJ2-1, with D possibly matching TRBD2 (6 bases). Germline assignment: CDR1 SGHAT and CDR2 FQDESV (reference sequence). Trimming removed 5 bases from V and 2 bases from J, with 16 bases in between. The CDR3 has 16 residues. As DNA, the CDR3 is TGTGCCAGCAGCGTGAGGACTATACGGACCTACAATGAGCAGTTCTTC. It is translated as CASSVRTIRTYNEQFF. The full variable domain, in which reference TRBV11-1 and TRBJ2-1 provide the parts outside the CDR3, is EAEVAQSPRYKITEKSQAVAFWCDPISGHATLYWYRQILGQGPELLVQFQDESVVDDSQLPKDRFSAERLKGVDSTLKIQPAELGDSAMYLCASSVRTIRTYNEQFFGPGTRLTVL.

CDR3 DNA: TGTGCCAGCAGGGGCAGGCCTGAGAACACCGGGGAGCTGTTTTTT. It is translated as CASRGRPENTGELFF. The rearrangement uses TRBV6-5 and TRBJ2-2; D gene ambiguous. V lost 6 bases and J lost 1, with 12 bases in between. This CDR3 region has 15 residues. Germline V gene data show CDR1 as MNHEY and CDR2 as SVGAGI.

The chain employs TRBV6-1 and TRBJ2-1; 8 nucleotides match TRBD2. CDR1 and CDR2 from the germline V gene are MNHNS and SASEGT. V lost 4 bases and J lost 4; bases outside the gene matches: 12. The CDR3 consists of 17 residues. CDR3 coding DNA: TGTGCCAGCAGTGCACGACCGGCGGGGGGTGGTTACAATGAGCAGTTCTTC. Amino acid sequence: CASSARPAGGGYNEQFF.

The V call is TRBV18, the J call TRBJ1-4; possibly TRBD1 for D (6 bases). CDR1 and CDR2 from the germline V gene are KGHSH and LQKENI. This CDR3 is 16 amino acids long. V lost 6 bases and J 3 bases, leaving 17 bases between the germline ends. CDR3 residues: CASSPDMGAANEKLFF. In nucleotides, the CDR3 is TGTGCCAGCTCTCCGGATATGGGGGCGGCTAATGAAAAACTGTTTTTT.

The chain carries TRBV5-1 and TRBJ2-2; TRBD1 agrees at 7 bases. V was pared by 4 bases and J by 3 bases, with 9 bases of the junction left unmatched. Germline assignment: CDR1 SGHRS and CDR2 YFSETQ. The CDR3 runs to 16 residues. The chain's CDR3 is CASSPSTGRDTGELFF. CDR3 DNA: TGCGCCAGCAGCCCATCGACAGGGCGGGACACCGGGGAGCTGTTTTTT.